This TCR beta chain was profiled in a study of T cell changes during pregnancy in multiple sclerosis. In germline, CDR1 is SGDLS, CDR2 YYNGEE. V lost 5 bases, J lost 3 bases, and 11 bases lay in between. The CDR3 consists of 14 residues. TCRdb keeps only in-frame clones here, not all; method: immunoSEQ multiplex PCR. Of 18,000 or so clones in the sample, approximately 90% are singletons; the top ten hold roughly 1.3%. This receptor was identified in a female donor in good health, enrolled as a control in a pregnancy study. The J gene is TRBJ2-2, the V gene TRBV9, with D possibly TRBD2 on 5 matching bases. The input for sequencing was CD4+ T cells from peripheral blood mononuclear cells, taken in the first trimester of pregnancy. CDR3 bases: TGTGCCAGCAGTCCCGGGGAATACACCGGGGAGCTGTTTTTT. Encoded protein: CASSPGEYTGELFF. Complete variable domain (other parts from reference TRBV9 and TRBJ2-2): DSGVTQTPKHLITATGQRVTLRCSPRSGDLSVYWYQQSLDQGLQFLIQYYNGEERAKGNILERFSAQQFPDLHSELNLSSLELGDSALYFCASSPGEYTGELFFGEGSRLTVL.